This is a list of T cell receptor beta chains from one sample in a study of T cells after yellow fever vaccination. TCRdb reprocessed the 5' RACE reads via MiXCR and lists one record per CDR3 protein. The sample contains under 550,000 distinct CDR3 sequences, just over 20% of which appear only once. The specimen comprised PBMCs, sampled approximately 22 days after the first yellow fever vaccination. These receptors came from a man in his late teens or twenties who received the YFV17D yellow fever vaccine. CDR3s include the opening cysteine and the closing phenylalanine or tryptophan. The D gene is left open where the match is weak. Size values are once, few and many counts, or a class for expanded clones, and some rows have none.

>-|TRBJ1-1|-|TRBV2
TGTGCCAGCAGTTATGACGCCGACGCTCAAGCTTTCTTT
CASSYDADAQAFF
>few|TRBJ1-6|-|TRBV20-1
TGCAGTGCTAGCACAGCACCATATAATTCACCCCTCCACTTT
CSASTAPYNSPLHF
>-|TRBJ2-5|TRBD2|TRBV10-3
TGTGCCATCAGTGAGCTGCGGGGGAAAGAGACCCAGTACTTC
CAISELRGKETQYF
>-|TRBJ2-3|-|TRBV20-1
TGCAGTGTGGCTCCGGCCGGGCGGGCGCAGTATTTT
CSVAPAGRAQYF
>many|TRBJ1-2|TRBD1|TRBV4-1
TGCGCCAGCCGGGGAGGGGGACAGGGGATACAGAACTATGGCTACACCTTC
CASRGGGQGIQNYGYTF
>-|TRBJ1-4|-|TRBV4-1
TGCGCCAGCAGCCAAGATCCGGGTTCTAATGAAAAACTGTTTTTT
CASSQDPGSNEKLFF
>-|TRBJ2-3|TRBD2|TRBV7-7
TGTGCCAGCAGCTTAACTAGCGGGGGGCCCGGCATTACGCAGTATTTT
CASSLTSGGPGITQYF
>many|TRBJ2-5|-|TRBV7-2
TGTGCCAGCAGCTTAATGCGCGAGACCCAGTACTTC
CASSLMRETQYF
>-|TRBJ2-1|-|TRBV10-3
TGTGCCATCAGTCAACGGGGGAGCTCCTACAATGAGCAGTTCTTC
CAISQRGSSYNEQFF
>few|TRBJ2-3|-|TRBV12-3/TRBV12-4
TGTGCCAGCAGTCCCCGGGGACTTGACACAGATACGCAGTATTTT
CASSPRGLDTDTQYF
>few|TRBJ2-3|-|TRBV20-1
TGCAGTGCTAGAGGGGGGGCGGTGGCAGATACGCAGTATTTT
CSARGGAVADTQYF
>few|TRBJ1-2|-|TRBV6-1
TGTGCCAGCAGTCAACCCGGGGCGAGGGGCTACACCTTC
CASSQPGARGYTF
>-|TRBJ1-1|-|TRBV7-2
TGTGCCAGCAGCTCACAGGGAAACGCTTTCTTT
CASSSQGNAFF
>once|TRBJ1-2|-|TRBV6-1
TGTGCCAGCACTGATCCAGGGGATGGCTACACCTTC
CASTDPGDGYTF
>-|TRBJ2-3|-|TRBV4-3
TGCGCCAGCAGCCAAGACCCCCGCAAAGATACGCAGTATTTT
CASSQDPRKDTQYF
>few|TRBJ2-5|-|TRBV21-1
TGTGCCAGCAGCAAAGTGACTAGCGGTATACAAGAGACCCAGTACTTC
CASSKVTSGIQETQYF
>-|TRBJ1-5|TRBD1|TRBV29-1
TGCAGCGTCCGGGGACAGATAGATCAGCCCCAGCATTTT
CSVRGQIDQPQHF
>few|TRBJ2-1|TRBD2|TRBV19
TGTGCCAGTAGTCCCAATTTTGGGCGGGGGGTGAATGAGCAGTTCTTC
CASSPNFGRGVNEQFF
>-|TRBJ1-1|-|TRBV19
TGTGCCAGTAGTATACTGACGACCGTTGGTTCTGAAGCTTTCTTT
CASSILTTVGSEAFF
>-|TRBJ2-1|TRBD2|TRBV7-2
TGTGCCAGCAGCCCCTGGACTAGCGGGGGGGCCCAGCAGTTCTTC
CASSPWTSGGAQQFF
>-|TRBJ1-4|-|TRBV6-1
TGTGCCAGCGGGCTGGCGGCATCGGAGGAAAAACTGTTTTTT
CASGLAASEEKLFF
>few|TRBJ1-5|-|TRBV27
TGTGCCAGCAGTCCCCTCTCCGGGGGTAATCAGCCCCAGCATTTT
CASSPLSGGNQPQHF
>-|TRBJ2-2|TRBD1|TRBV11-2
TGTGTCAGCAGCCATGGACCTGGGACAGTTACCGGGGAGCTGTTTTTT
CVSSHGPGTVTGELFF
>-|TRBJ2-3|-|TRBV4-2
TGTGCCAGGAGCCCCGGGCAGCCGGGGGATACGCAGTATTTT
CARSPGQPGDTQYF
>few|TRBJ1-1|-|TRBV6-5
TGTGCCAGCAGTTACCCCGGAGTGAACACTGAAGCTTTCTTT
CASSYPGVNTEAFF
>few|TRBJ2-7|TRBD2|TRBV20-1
TGCAGTGCAACAGACCGCGGGGGGGATTCCTACGAGCAGTACTTC
CSATDRGGDSYEQYF
>many|TRBJ1-4|-|TRBV5-1
TGCGCCAGCAGCTACTTGGGGGTGTCGCGGGAAAAACTGTTTTTT
CASSYLGVSREKLFF
>few|TRBJ2-5|-|TRBV28
TGTGCCACCACAATGTACAGGTCTCAAGAGACCCAGTACTTC
CATTMYRSQETQYF
>-|TRBJ1-5|-|TRBV20-1
TGCAGTGCTAGAGCCTTCGGCCAGCCCCAGCATTTT
CSARAFGQPQHF
>-|TRBJ2-4|-|TRBV24-1
TGTGCCACCAGTGATTCTTGGGCGGACATTCAGTACTTC
CATSDSWADIQYF
>few|TRBJ1-6|-|TRBV9
TGTGCCAGCAGCGTACGCGCAGTCTCGTCGGGTTCACCCCTCCACTTT
CASSVRAVSSGSPLHF
>-|TRBJ2-2|-|TRBV20-1
TGCAGTGCTGCGATCGGGAGCTTAGTCACCGGGGAGCTGTTTTTT
CSAAIGSLVTGELFF
>few|TRBJ2-5|-|TRBV7-9
TGTGCCAGTAGAGGAGGGCTTGGAAGAGAGACCCAGTACTTC
CASRGGLGRETQYF
>-|TRBJ2-1|TRBD2|TRBV5-8
TGTGCCAGCAGCTTGTTACTAGCGGGGGTCAATGAGCAGTTCTTC
CASSLLLAGVNEQFF
>few|TRBJ2-5|TRBD2|TRBV3-1
TGTGCCAGCAGCCCAATAGCGGGGGGCTATCCGGAGACCCAGTACTTC
CASSPIAGGYPETQYF
>few|TRBJ2-5|TRBD1|TRBV5-1
TGCGCCAGCAGCGGACAGGGTGGTGAGACCCAGTACTTC
CASSGQGGETQYF
>many|TRBJ2-1|TRBD2|TRBV12-3/TRBV12-4
TGTGCCAGCAGTTTAAGGACCAGCGGGGGTTACAATGAGCAGTTCTTC
CASSLRTSGGYNEQFF
>-|TRBJ2-1|TRBD2|TRBV7-9
TGTGCCAGCAGCTTACCGACTAGCGTCAATGAGCAGTTCTTC
CASSLPTSVNEQFF
>-|TRBJ2-7|-|TRBV4-2
TGTGCCAGCAGCCAGGGGAAGTCGGGTTACGAGCAGTACTTC
CASSQGKSGYEQYF
>few|TRBJ1-6|-|TRBV7-9
TGTGCCAGCAGCCCTAGTGATTCACCCCTCCACTTT
CASSPSDSPLHF
>-|TRBJ2-3|-|TRBV6-2/TRBV6-3
TGTGCCAGCAGCAACGACAAGACCGTTAGCACAGATACGCAGTATTTT
CASSNDKTVSTDTQYF
>few|TRBJ1-1|-|TRBV29-1
TGCAGCGCCGGACACCTGATGAACACTGAAGCTTTCTTT
CSAGHLMNTEAFF
>few|TRBJ2-1|TRBD2|TRBV11-2
TGTGCCAGCAGCCCAAATCCGGGACTAGCGGGGGGTTACAATGAGCAGTTCTTC
CASSPNPGLAGGYNEQFF
>few|TRBJ2-1|TRBD1|TRBV4-3
TGCGCCAGCAGCCACTTGGCAGGGGGCTGGTATGAGCAGTTCTTC
CASSHLAGGWYEQFF
>-|TRBJ2-3|TRBD1|TRBV18
TGTGCCAGCTCACGGGGACAGAGAATAACAGATACGCAGTATTTT
CASSRGQRITDTQYF
>few|TRBJ2-7|-|TRBV5-4
TGTGCCAGCAGCCCAGGGATCGTAGGTGAGCAGTACTTC
CASSPGIVGEQYF
>few|TRBJ1-2|-|TRBV12-3/TRBV12-4
TGTGCCAGCAGTTTAGCGAGGCAGGGTCCCTATGGCTACACCTTC
CASSLARQGPYGYTF
>few|TRBJ2-1|TRBD2|TRBV4-3
TGCGCCAGCAGCCGTGAGAGCGGGGGGGCCGGGGAGCAGTTCTTC
CASSRESGGAGEQFF
>once|TRBJ2-1|-|TRBV12-3/TRBV12-4
TGTGCCAGCAGTTCCCCCTCGGCCGGGTCCTACAATGAGCAGTTCTTC
CASSSPSAGSYNEQFF
>-|TRBJ2-5|-|TRBV4-1
TGCGCCAGCAGCCCCCAACGGGCGGGGCAAGAGACCCAGTACTTC
CASSPQRAGQETQYF
>few|TRBJ2-1|TRBD2|TRBV20-1
TGCAGTGTTAGCTCGCGGGGGAGCTCCTACAATGAGCAGTTCTTC
CSVSSRGSSYNEQFF
>-|TRBJ1-2|-|TRBV4-1
TGCGCCAGCAGCCAAGCGTCTCATCTCTCGGGCTACACCTTC
CASSQASHLSGYTF
>-|TRBJ1-1|-|TRBV19
TGTGCCACCTCGGGACTCCTGAACACTGAAGCTTTCTTT
CATSGLLNTEAFF
>few|TRBJ2-1|TRBD2|TRBV7-2
TGTGCCAGCAGCTTCCCTAGCGGGGGGGTTAACAATGAGCAGTTCTTC
CASSFPSGGVNNEQFF
>once|TRBJ1-2|-|TRBV3-1
TGTGCCAGCAGCCAAGATGCGGGAACAGGGCGCTATGGCTACACCTTC
CASSQDAGTGRYGYTF
>-|TRBJ2-1|TRBD2|TRBV24-1
TGTGCCACCAGTGAACGCCGGGGGGCGGGGGGCAACAATGAGCAGTTCTTC
CATSERRGAGGNNEQFF
>few|TRBJ2-1|-|TRBV12-3/TRBV12-4
TGTGCCAGCAGTTTAACGGGGCCCCGCCGTGAGCAGTTCTTC
CASSLTGPRREQFF